This TCR beta chain came from a study of T cells after yellow fever vaccination. Findings and limits, study-wide: The secondary T-cell response peaked on day 5, not day 15, but was weaker.

TCRdb used MiXCR to reprocess the 5' RACE reads, holding one entry per CDR3 protein. Altogether roughly 170,000 distinct CDR3 sequences are present, roughly 8.8% being singletons, with the ten largest covering about a third. V was clipped by 5 bases and J by 6 bases, with 9 bases between them. This CDR3 region has 12 residues. In germline, CDR1 is SGHAT, CDR2 FQDESV (reference sequence). In the case of this clonotype: Its antigen is not identified.

The sequence came from a man aged 18 to 29 who received the YFV17D yellow fever vaccine. The chain is built from TRBV11-1 and TRBJ2-3; D unclear. Source: CD8+ T cells sorted from PBMCs, taken 45 days after the yellow fever booster vaccination. CDR3 in DNA: TGTGCCAGCAGCCCGTCTCTGGATACGCAGTATTTT. Translation gives CASSPSLDTQYF. The whole variable domain, filled in from reference TRBV11-1 and TRBJ2-3, reads EAEVAQSPRYKITEKSQAVAFWCDPISGHATLYWYRQILGQGPELLVQFQDESVVDDSQLPKDRFSAERLKGVDSTLKIQPAELGDSAMYLCASSPSLDTQYFGPGTRLTVL.